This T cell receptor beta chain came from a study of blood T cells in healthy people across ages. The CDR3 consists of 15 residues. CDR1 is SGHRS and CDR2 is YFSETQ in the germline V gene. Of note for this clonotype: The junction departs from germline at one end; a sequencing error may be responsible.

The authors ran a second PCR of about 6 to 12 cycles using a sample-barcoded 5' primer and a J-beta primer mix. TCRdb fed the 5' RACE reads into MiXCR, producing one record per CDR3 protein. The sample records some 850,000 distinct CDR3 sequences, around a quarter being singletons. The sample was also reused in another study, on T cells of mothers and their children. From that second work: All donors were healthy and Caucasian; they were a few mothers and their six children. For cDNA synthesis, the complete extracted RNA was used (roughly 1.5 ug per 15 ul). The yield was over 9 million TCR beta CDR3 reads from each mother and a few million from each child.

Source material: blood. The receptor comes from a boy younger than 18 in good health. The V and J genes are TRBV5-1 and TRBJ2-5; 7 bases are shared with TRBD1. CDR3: CASILTTGRQETQYF. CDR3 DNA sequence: TGCGCCAGCATCTTGACGACAGGGCGGCAAGAGACCCAGTACTTC.